These T cell receptor beta chains were read from a single sample in a study of PD-L1 blockade in urothelial cancer. Here immunoSEQ multiplex PCR was the method, and the copy in TCRdb shows in-frame clones only, minus some. The sample lists around 50,000 clones, 70% to 85% seen once, with 1.9% in the top ten. The material was PBMCs, obtained around atezolizumab (anti-PD-L1) treatment. These receptor sequences come from a man aged 45-65 years with urothelial cancer. Each CDR3 is given with its conserved first and last residue. Each record gives: D gene, J gene, V gene, clone size, CDR3 protein, CDR3 DNA. D genes are given only for firm matches. For some rows the clone size is stated as once, few or many, or as a class when expanded; others skip it.

NA	TRBJ2-7	TRBV4-2	once	CASSQDRSDSPYEQYF	TGTGCCAGCAGCCAAGATCGGAGCGACTCGCCCTACGAGCAGTACTTC
TRBD1	TRBJ2-3	TRBV5-4	NA	CASSPRTGVGTDTQYF	TGTGCCAGCAGCCCACGCACAGGGGTAGGCACAGATACGCAGTATTTT
NA	TRBJ2-3	TRBV28	NA	CASSLQGVDTQYF	TGTGCCAGCAGTTTACAGGGTGTAGATACGCAGTATTTT
TRBD1	TRBJ1-4	TRBV28	NA	CASLDGAGGEKLFF	TGTGCCAGCCTGGACGGGGCAGGGGGTGAAAAACTGTTTTTT
TRBD1	TRBJ2-3	TRBV11-3	NA	CASSARGPGTDTQYF	TGTGCCAGCAGCGCAAGGGGGCCCGGGACAGATACGCAGTATTTT
TRBD2	TRBJ2-5	TRBV4-3	NA	CASSQGYTSGSGIQETQYF	TGCGCCAGCAGCCAAGGTTATACTAGCGGGAGTGGGATCCAGGAGACCCAGTACTTC
TRBD1	TRBJ1-2	TRBV5-1	NA	CASSIPGQGAELYGYTF	TGCGCCAGCAGCATACCGGGACAGGGGGCAGAACTCTATGGCTACACCTTC
TRBD1	TRBJ1-6	TRBV5-8	NA	CASSLDPRGTLHF	TGTGCCAGCAGCTTGGATCCCAGGGGGACCCTCCACTTT
TRBD2	TRBJ2-1	TRBV10-2	NA	CASRESGARNEQFF	TGCGCCAGCAGGGAAAGCGGGGCGAGAAATGAGCAGTTCTTC
TRBD2	TRBJ2-2	TRBV28	once	CATRTGLAANTGELFF	TGTGCCACCCGAACGGGACTAGCGGCGAACACCGGGGAGCTGTTTTTT
NA	TRBJ2-3	TRBV7-3	NA	CASSPLASTDTQYF	TGTGCCAGCAGCCCCCTGGCTAGCACAGATACGCAGTATTTT
NA	TRBJ2-1	TRBV29-1	NA	CSPLFSGEQFF	TGCAGCCCCCTTTTTAGTGGTGAGCAGTTCTTC
NA	TRBJ2-7	TRBV10-1	NA	CASSGGVSYEQYF	TGCGCCAGCAGTGGGGGAGTCAGCTACGAGCAGTACTTC
NA	TRBJ2-2	TRBV25-1	once	CASTPVGGPTGELFF	TGTGCCAGCACCCCAGTAGGGGGACCCACCGGGGAGCTGTTTTTT
TRBD2	TRBJ2-1	TRBV27	NA	CASSLGTSGIYDNEQFF	TGTGCCAGCAGTTTGGGGACTAGCGGGATCTATGACAATGAGCAGTTCTTC
TRBD1	TRBJ2-2	TRBV7-2	NA	CASAGTGGTRGGELFF	TGTGCCAGCGCCGGGACAGGGGGCACGCGGGGCGGGGAGCTGTTTTTT
NA	TRBJ1-1	TRBV27	NA	CADRRQGGTEAFF	TGTGCCGATCGAAGGCAGGGAGGCACTGAAGCTTTCTTT
TRBD2	TRBJ2-5	TRBV7-6	once	CASSRWLAANQETQYF	TGTGCCAGCAGCCGCTGGCTAGCGGCAAACCAAGAGACCCAGTACTTC
TRBD1	TRBJ2-1	TRBV27	NA	CASIQGTGGHEQFF	TGTGCCAGCATACAAGGAACAGGGGGGCATGAGCAGTTCTTC
NA	TRBJ2-3	TRBV10-1	NA	CASSESQSSTDTQYF	TGCGCCAGCAGTGAGTCCCAGTCTAGCACAGATACGCAGTATTTT
NA	TRBJ2-5	TRBV7-2	NA	CASSFLQWGRGGETQYF	TGTGCCAGCAGCTTCCTTCAATGGGGGCGCGGAGGAGAGACCCAGTACTTC
NA	TRBJ1-1	TRBV19	NA	CASSRIRGSVGLVEAFF	TGTGCCAGTAGTCGTATACGAGGCTCGGTGGGACTCGTTGAAGCTTTCTTT
TRBD1	TRBJ1-2	TRBV11-2	NA	CASSLVGQGHGYTF	TGTGCCAGCAGCTTAGTGGGACAGGGCCATGGCTACACCTTC
TRBD1	TRBJ2-2	TRBV9	NA	CASSVGGQGANTGELFF	TGTGCCAGCAGCGTAGGGGGGCAGGGGGCGAACACCGGGGAGCTGTTTTTT
TRBD2	TRBJ2-4	TRBV4-1	NA	CASSQTGGGKNIQYF	TGCGCCAGCAGCCAAACGGGGGGAGGCAAAAACATTCAGTACTTC
TRBD1	TRBJ1-5	TRBV6-1	NA	CASSEGQGWNSNQPQHF	TGTGCCAGCAGTGAGGGACAGGGATGGAATAGCAATCAGCCCCAGCATTTT
TRBD2	TRBJ2-1	TRBV11-2	NA	CASSPRLAGGPNEQFF	TGTGCCAGCAGCCCCCGACTAGCGGGGGGGCCCAATGAGCAGTTCTTC
NA	TRBJ2-5	TRBV18	NA	CASSPLQGPLQETQYF	TGTGCCAGCTCACCGCTACAGGGACCTTTACAAGAGACCCAGTACTTC
TRBD2	TRBJ2-7	TRBV13	NA	CASSLRGLAGGAGEQYF	TGTGCCAGCAGCTTAAGAGGACTAGCGGGGGGGGCGGGCGAGCAGTACTTC
TRBD2	TRBJ2-5	TRBV5-4	NA	CASSNGGGTETQYF	TGTGCCAGCAGCAACGGCGGGGGGACCGAGACCCAGTACTTC
NA	TRBJ2-1	TRBV11-2	once	CASSLTTSSYNEQFF	TGTGCCAGCAGCTTAACGACTTCCTCCTACAATGAGCAGTTCTTC
TRBD1	TRBJ1-2	TRBV19	NA	CACSGTVSSLYGYTF	TGTGCCTGTTCCGGGACAGTTTCCTCACTTTATGGCTACACCTTC
NA	TRBJ2-5	TRBV28	NA	CASSPMGGLHQTQYF	TGTGCCAGCAGTCCAATGGGGGGGCTCCATCAGACCCAGTACTTC
TRBD1	TRBJ2-3	TRBV2	NA	CASRRMPGQGRDTQYF	TGTGCCAGCAGACGCATGCCGGGACAGGGGCGAGATACGCAGTATTTT
NA	TRBJ1-3	TRBV7-2	NA	CASSPREGTTGNTIYF	TGTGCCAGCAGCCCGCGGGAAGGAACTACTGGAAACACCATATATTTT
TRBD2	TRBJ2-5	TRBV2	few	CASMQASGETQYF	TGTGCCAGCATGCAGGCTAGCGGGGAGACCCAGTACTTC
NA	TRBJ1-2	TRBV20-1	once	CSAKSLDGYTF	TGCAGTGCTAAGAGTTTGGATGGCTACACCTTC
NA	TRBJ1-1	TRBV5-1	few	CASSLIPGAMNTEAFF	TGCGCCAGCAGCCTCATACCAGGGGCTATGAACACTGAAGCTTTCTTT
NA	TRBJ2-5	TRBV5-1	NA	CASSLGVSTDLYQETQYF	TGCGCCAGCAGCTTGGGGGTTTCGACAGACCTGTACCAAGAGACCCAGTACTTC
TRBD1	TRBJ2-6	TRBV28	NA	CASKTGGSGANVLTF	TGTGCCAGCAAGACAGGGGGCAGTGGGGCCAACGTCCTGACTTTC
TRBD1	TRBJ1-4	TRBV28	NA	CASSLQGAYEKLFF	TGTGCCAGCAGCTTACAGGGGGCATATGAAAAACTGTTTTTT
NA	TRBJ2-7	TRBV11-2	NA	CASRDPGAYEQYF	TGTGCCAGCAGGGACCCCGGGGCCTACGAGCAGTACTTC
NA	TRBJ2-3	TRBV7-2	NA	CASRGSGALSLDTQYF	TGTGCCAGCAGGGGATCAGGGGCCCTATCCCTCGATACGCAGTATTTT
TRBD2	TRBJ2-7	TRBV11-3	NA	CASSAGLAGGRDEQYF	TGTGCCAGCAGCGCGGGACTAGCGGGAGGGCGCGACGAGCAGTACTTC
NA	TRBJ1-1	TRBV21-1	NA	CASSKLRGRKFLNTEAFF	TGTGCCAGCAGCAAATTACGGGGGAGAAAATTCCTGAACACTGAAGCTTTCTTT
TRBD2	TRBJ2-3	TRBV9	NA	CASSVGSGSTDTQYF	TGTGCCAGCAGCGTGGGAAGCGGGAGTACAGATACGCAGTATTTT
TRBD1	TRBJ2-7	TRBV11-2	NA	CASSSNRDRHHF	TGTGCCAGCAGCTCCAACCGGGACAGGCATCACTTC
NA	TRBJ1-3	TRBV5-1	NA	CASSLQGQGIAGNTIYF	TGCGCCAGCAGCTTGCAAGGGCAGGGGATCGCTGGAAACACCATATATTTT
TRBD2	TRBJ2-2	TRBV27	NA	CASSSVGLAGPTGELFF	TGTGCCAGCAGTTCAGTGGGACTAGCGGGGCCCACCGGGGAGCTGTTTTTT
NA	TRBJ2-1	TRBV20-1	few	CSGAYQDSQFF	TGCAGTGGGGCCTACCAGGACAGTCAGTTCTTC
TRBD1	TRBJ2-7	TRBV5-1	NA	CASSFEPDRVAYEQYF	TGCGCCAGCAGCTTTGAGCCGGACAGGGTTGCCTACGAGCAGTACTTC
NA	TRBJ2-5	TRBV7-2	NA	CASSPQKSETQYF	TGTGCCAGCAGCCCGCAGAAATCAGAGACCCAGTACTTC
NA	TRBJ1-1	TRBV9	NA	CASSPGGARNTEAFF	TGTGCCAGCAGCCCCGGAGGGGCTAGGAACACTGAAGCTTTCTTT
NA	TRBJ2-7	TRBV2	NA	CASRRQGHEQYF	TGTGCCAGCAGGCGGCAGGGTCACGAGCAGTACTTC
NA	TRBJ2-7	TRBV28	NA	CASSLRSSVTYEQYF	TGTGCCAGCAGTCTGAGGTCTAGCGTGACCTACGAGCAGTACTTC
TRBD1	TRBJ1-1	TRBV18	few	CASSPLGQGFEAFF	TGTGCCAGCTCACCTCTGGGACAGGGGTTTGAAGCTTTCTTT
TRBD1	TRBJ1-4	TRBV28	NA	CASTRQGWSEKLFF	TGTGCCAGCACAAGACAGGGCTGGAGTGAAAAACTGTTTTTT